The 15 T cell receptor beta chains reported below all come from one sample, sequenced in a study of cytomegalovirus exposure and HLA in healthy donors. 60 Vbeta and 13 Jbeta primers were used in PCR. TCRdb keeps only in-frame clones here, not all; method: immunoSEQ multiplex PCR. The sample has 200,000 to 250,000 clones; around nine tenths are singletons. Sequencing input: PBMCs. These receptors came from a young woman in good health and CMV-seronegative.

V and J are TRBV4-3 and TRBJ2-1; D might be TRBD1 (6 bases). V was clipped by 4 bases and J by 9 bases, with 22 bases between them. Germline V lookup: CDR1 LGHNA, CDR2 YSLEER. The CDR3 runs to 16 residues. The CDR3 sequence: CASSPRKGTRHIEQFF. The CDR3 DNA sequence: TGCGCCAGCAGCCCCAGGAAAGGGACAAGACATATTGAGCAGTTCTTC.

This chain links TRBV9 with TRBJ2-3; weak D call: TRBD2 (6 bases). The CDR3 is 21 residues long. The germline V gene encodes CDR1 SGDLS and CDR2 YYNGEE. V dropped 0 bases and J dropped 2 bases, with 28 bases sitting between them. The CDR3 DNA reads TGTGCCAGCAGCGTAGGGAGGGGAGTGGAAACCGACTATATTTACACAGATACGCAGTATTTT. It translates to CASSVGRGVETDYIYTDTQYF.

The chain employs TRBV18 and TRBJ2-3, with 10 positions matching TRBD2. This CDR3 region has 16 residues. Trimming took 0 bases from V and 7 from J; bases not matched to a gene: 7. Germline V CDR1 and CDR2: KGHSH, LQKENI. The CDR3 nucleotides read TGTGCCAGCTCACCACCGCCCAGCGGGAGGGGATATACGCAGTATTTT. Protein product: CASSPPPSGRGYTQYF.

The CDR3 region has the DNA TGTGCCAGCAGCTTGATGGCTAGCGGGAGGATTGGCGAGCAGTACTTC. It specifies CASSLMASGRIGEQYF. The chain combines TRBV5-4 with TRBJ2-7, with TRBD2 matching 11 bases. The CDR3 is made up of 16 amino acids. The J segment lost 6 bases and the V segment lost 1 base, leaving 9 bases of the junction unmatched. Germline CDR1 and CDR2: SGHNT and YYREEE (reference sequence).

The V gene is TRBV5-1, the J gene TRBJ2-5, with 7 bases lining up with TRBD1. The CDR3 length is 16 residues. Germline CDR1 SGHRS, CDR2 YFSETQ. V shed 0 bases, J shed 6 bases, and the junction held 11 bases outside the gene matches. The CDR3 region is CASSLEGGRLGKTQYF. The CDR3 coding sequence is TGCGCCAGCAGCTTGGAAGGGGGCAGACTGGGAAAGACCCAGTACTTC.

The CDR3 nucleotides read TGTGCCAGCACACCTTTGGACAGGACCTACGAGCAGTACTTC. This translates into CASTPLDRTYEQYF. The rearrangement joins TRBV27 to TRBJ2-7, with TRBD1 matching over 7 bases. V lost 7 bases, J lost 2 bases, and 8 bases stayed unmatched. Germline values: CDR1 MNHEY, CDR2 SMNVEV (reference sequence). The CDR3 has 14 residues.

This chain joins TRBV27 and TRBJ2-1; no reliable D call. V was clipped by 2 bases and J by 3 bases, with 2 bases between them. The CDR3 spans 12 residues. CDR1 and CDR2 (germline): MNHEY, SMNVEV (reference sequence). The CDR3 DNA reads TGTGCCAGCAGTTTACGCTACAATGAGCAGTTCTTC. It specifies CASSLRYNEQFF.

This chain joins TRBV7-9 and TRBJ1-3; 7 positions match TRBD1. This CDR3 comprises 16 residues. The V gene's germline CDR1 is SEHNR and CDR2 FQNEAQ (reference sequence). V gave up 3 bases and J gave up 0 bases; unmatched junction bases: 5. The CDR3 DNA reads TGTGCCAGCAGCTTGCCGGGACAGATCTCTGGAAACACCATATATTTT. As protein: CASSLPGQISGNTIYF.

This clone appeared a single time. The chain carries TRBV15 and TRBJ2-2; 9 bases fit TRBD1. CDR1 LNHNV and CDR2 YYDKDF come from the germline V gene (reference sequence). This CDR3 spans 16 amino acids. Unmatched junction bases numbered 4, after V lost 1 base and J lost 4 bases. The CDR3 DNA is TGTGCCACCAGCAGAGTCCTGACAGGGGGCACCGGGGAGCTGTTTTTT. Residues: CATSRVLTGGTGELFF.

V gene TRBV11-3 combines with J gene TRBJ2-2; 8 nucleotides align to TRBD2. Germline values: CDR1 SGHNT, CDR2 YENEEA. With V trimmed by 8 bases and J by 6 bases, 2 bases remained unmatched. The CDR3 is 12 residues long. The CDR3 region is CASRAGAGELFF. The CDR3 nucleotides are TGTGCCAGCCGAGCGGGGGCCGGGGAGCTGTTTTTT.

The chain carries TRBV2 and TRBJ2-7, with TRBD1 matching over 8 bases. V gave up 7 bases and J gave up 4 bases; unmatched junction bases: 9. The germline gives CDR1 SNHLY, CDR2 FYNNEI. The CDR3 is 14 amino acids. CDR3 protein: CASKRTGILYEQYF. CDR3 bases: TGTGCCAGCAAACGGACAGGGATCCTGTACGAGCAGTACTTC.

The chain is built from TRBV4-2 and TRBJ1-6; the D is unclear. V was clipped by 5 bases and J by 8 bases, with 10 bases between them. The CDR3 runs 13 residues. Germline lookup yields CDR1 LGHNA and CDR2 YNFKEQ. Here the CDR3 reads CASSSPSDSPLHF. DNA of the CDR3: TGTGCCAGCAGCTCACCGTCGGATTCACCCCTCCACTTT.

The chain links TRBV9 to TRBJ1-1; tentative D call: TRBD1 (5 bases). This CDR3 has 15 residues. V was shortened by 2 bases and J by 3 bases, with 14 bases between the two germline ends. CDR1 is SGDLS, CDR2 YYNGEE, per germline. CDR3 sequence reads: CASSVGRGMDTEAFF. The CDR3 DNA follows: TGTGCCAGCAGCGTGGGAAGGGGTATGGACACTGAAGCTTTCTTT. Together with reference TRBV9 and TRBJ1-1, the CDR3 gives the full variable domain: DSGVTQTPKHLITATGQRVTLRCSPRSGDLSVYWYQQSLDQGLQFLIQYYNGEERAKGNILERFSAQQFPDLHSELNLSSLELGDSALYFCASSVGRGMDTEAFFGQGTRLTVV.

The V call is TRBV12-5, the J call TRBJ1-1, with 8 bases fitting TRBD1. The CDR3 runs to 15 residues. CDR1 LGHNT and CDR2 FRNRAP come from the germline V gene. With V trimmed by 5 bases and J by 10 bases, 15 bases remained unmatched. In DNA, the CDR3 is TGTGCTAGTGGTACTGACCCCGGGACAGGTCCAGCAGCTTTCTTT. It codes for CASGTDPGTGPAAFF.

The J gene is TRBJ2-1, the V gene TRBV7-8; 14 nucleotides line up with TRBD2. The CDR3 runs 14 residues. The germline V gene has CDR1 SGHVS and CDR2 FQNEAQ. Trimming at V came to 5 bases and at J to 12 bases, leaving 6 bases not matched to a gene. CDR3 amino acids: CASSRTSGGRTQFF. The CDR3 DNA follows: TGTGCCAGCAGCCGGACTAGCGGGGGGCGGACGCAGTTCTTC.